This record looks at one T cell receptor (beta chain) sequence and its context. Original processing notes: By means of reference gene primer amplification, nucleated cell counts were estimated. TCRdb's copy holds only in-frame clones and misses some; the assay was immunoSEQ multiplex PCR. V and J calls and clone size are those listed in that table; D and trimming were worked out from the DNA. The sample includes roughly 310,000 clones, 75% to 90% of them seen just once. This record belongs to a study of blood T cell repertoires in COVID-19. Study details: Whether acute or convalescent, the COVID-19 samples came from the United States, Italy and Spain. PBMCs, B-cell-depleted T cells, or T cells provided the cDNA or gDNA that made up the material.

The V end was cut by 8 bases, the J end by 1 base, with 17 bases between. The CDR3 sequence is 15 residues long. The germline CDR1 and CDR2 sequences are MNHEY and SVGAGI. The chain links TRBV6-5 to TRBJ1-2; no clear D gene. The sequenced sample consisted of PBMCs or T cells enriched from blood (not recorded which). This TCR was recovered from a middle-aged woman who had recovered from COVID-19. The CDR3 here is CASSLAKANNYGYTF. DNA for the CDR3: TGTGCCAGCTCCCTCGCGAAAGCCAATAACTATGGCTACACCTTC.